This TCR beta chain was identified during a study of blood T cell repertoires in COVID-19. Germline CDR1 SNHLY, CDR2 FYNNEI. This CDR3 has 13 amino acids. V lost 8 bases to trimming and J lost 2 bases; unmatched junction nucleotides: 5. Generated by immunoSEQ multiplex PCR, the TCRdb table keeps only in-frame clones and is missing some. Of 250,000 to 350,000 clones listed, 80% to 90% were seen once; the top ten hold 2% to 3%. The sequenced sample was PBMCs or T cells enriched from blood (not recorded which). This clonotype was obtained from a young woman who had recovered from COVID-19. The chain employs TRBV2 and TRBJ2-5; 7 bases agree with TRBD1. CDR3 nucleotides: TGTGCCAGCGAGGGGACAGCTCAAGAGACCCAGTACTTC. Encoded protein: CASEGTAQETQYF.